These T cell receptor beta chains were read from a single sample in a study of pediatric ulcerative colitis. Assay used: immunoSEQ multiplex PCR; TCRdb lists only in-frame clones, some missing. The sample consists of 60,000 to 75,000 clones, 70% to 80% of them appearing once. Sequencing was carried out using blood. The receptor set was obtained from a boy aged 5-17 years with moderate ulcerative colitis. The CDR3 runs from the conserved cysteine through the conserved F or W. D genes are given only for firm matches. Only part of the rows carry a size: once, few, many, or a class if the clone is expanded.

d_call j_call v_call clone_size cdr3_aa cdr3_nt
TRBD1 TRBJ1-1 TRBV7-6 few CASSSNRGGTEAFF TGTGCCAGCAGCTCGAACAGGGGGGGCACTGAAGCTTTCTTT
TRBD1 TRBJ1-2 TRBV5-8 NA CASSSDRGYGYTF TGTGCCAGCAGCTCGGACAGGGGATATGGCTACACCTTC
TRBD1 TRBJ1-1 TRBV10-2 NA CASRGQGANTEAFF TGCGCCAGCAGGGGACAGGGGGCGAATACTGAAGCTTTCTTT
NA TRBJ1-4 TRBV7-6 NA CASSVGAREKLFF TGTGCCAGCAGCGTCGGGGCGCGGGAAAAACTGTTTTTT
NA TRBJ1-1 TRBV29-1 NA CSVEPPTSGGAFF TGCAGCGTTGAACCCCCAACCTCCGGGGGAGCTTTCTTT
NA TRBJ2-7 TRBV30 NA CAWQGRRPSYEQYF TGTGCCTGGCAAGGACGCCGCCCTTCCTACGAGCAGTACTTC
NA TRBJ2-7 TRBV9 NA CASSVGLPHEQYF TGTGCCAGCAGCGTAGGGCTACCCCACGAGCAGTACTTC
NA TRBJ1-1 TRBV6-6 few CASSYDSLNTEAFF TGTGCCAGCAGTTACGACAGCCTGAACACTGAAGCTTTCTTT
NA TRBJ2-7 TRBV7-2 NA CASSRSPLRYEQYF TGTGCCAGCAGCCGATCTCCACTACGCTACGAGCAGTACTTC
NA TRBJ2-7 TRBV11-2 NA CASCLIQGMGEQYF TGTGCCAGCTGTCTTATACAGGGTATGGGCGAGCAGTACTTC
NA TRBJ1-3 TRBV29-1 NA CSVSGVSGNTIYF TGCAGCGTGTCCGGGGTCTCTGGAAACACCATATATTTT
TRBD2 TRBJ2-5 TRBV4-1 NA CASSSPGLAGGPGEETQYF TGCGCCAGCAGCTCACCGGGACTAGCGGGAGGGCCGGGGGAGGAGACCCAGTACTTC
NA TRBJ1-5 TRBV18 few CASSPGRGRQPQHF TGTGCCAGCTCACCGGGTCGGGGCAGGCAGCCCCAGCATTTT
TRBD2 TRBJ2-3 TRBV9 NA CASSVGRGSSDTQYF TGTGCCAGCAGCGTGGGTCGCGGGAGTTCAGATACGCAGTATTTT
NA TRBJ1-6 TRBV5-1 NA CASSLGDRASPLHF TGCGCCAGCAGCTTGGGGGACCGCGCATCACCCCTCCACTTT
NA TRBJ2-5 TRBV2 NA CASSAQETQYF TGTGCCAGCAGTGCCCAAGAGACCCAGTACTTC
TRBD1 TRBJ1-3 TRBV7-2 NA CASSYRQGAGGNTIYF TGTGCCAGCAGCTACCGGCAGGGGGCAGGCGGAAACACCATATATTTT
NA TRBJ2-1 TRBV7-6 NA CASTRGNTNEQFF TGTGCCAGCACCCGGGGGAATACCAATGAGCAGTTCTTC
NA TRBJ1-2 TRBV18 NA CASSRGGGGYTF TGTGCCAGCTCACGGGGGGGCGGCGGCTACACCTTC
NA TRBJ1-1 TRBV18 NA CASSGGWNTEAFF TGTGCCAGCTCAGGGGGTTGGAACACTGAAGCTTTCTTT
TRBD1 TRBJ1-5 TRBV30 NA CAWSTGQGAQPQHF TGTGCCTGGAGCACCGGACAGGGGGCACAGCCCCAGCATTTT
NA TRBJ1-1 TRBV7-8 NA CASSLGRLENTEAFF TGTGCCAGCAGCTTGGGCCGGCTGGAGAACACTGAAGCTTTCTTT
TRBD2 TRBJ2-1 TRBV19 NA CASSRRLAGGSNEQFF TGTGCCAGTAGTCGCCGACTAGCGGGAGGTTCCAATGAGCAGTTCTTC
NA TRBJ1-2 TRBV14 NA CASSQNFLYGYTF TGTGCCAGCAGCCAAAATTTCCTTTATGGCTACACCTTC
TRBD2 TRBJ2-7 TRBV29-1 once CSVGNIAGEQYF TGCAGCGTTGGAAATATAGCGGGTGAGCAGTACTTC
TRBD2 TRBJ2-3 TRBV6-5 once CASSSTSGSLTDTQYF TGTGCCAGCAGTTCGACTAGCGGGAGTCTTACAGATACGCAGTATTTT
TRBD2 TRBJ2-3 TRBV9 NA CASSAQREGLEDTQYF TGTGCCAGCAGCGCCCAGCGGGAGGGCTTGGAAGATACGCAGTATTTT
NA TRBJ2-7 TRBV18 NA CASSRAEAYEQYF TGTGCCAGCTCCCGGGCGGAAGCCTACGAGCAGTACTTC
NA TRBJ2-2 TRBV29-1 NA CSVEDSPGHRTGELFF TGCAGCGTTGAAGACTCGCCGGGACATCGTACCGGGGAGCTGTTTTTT
NA TRBJ2-3 TRBV5-1 NA CASSPIRPDTQYF TGCGCCAGCAGCCCTATTAGACCAGATACGCAGTATTTT
TRBD2 TRBJ2-5 TRBV29-1 NA CSVEGHSGKGRETQYF TGCAGCGTTGAAGGCCATAGCGGGAAAGGTCGAGAGACCCAGTACTTC
NA TRBJ2-7 TRBV6-4 NA CASPRQDLGEQYF TGTGCCAGTCCTAGGCAGGACCTCGGCGAGCAGTACTTC
NA TRBJ2-1 TRBV14 NA CASSQVLPAGWVYNEQFF TGTGCCAGCAGCCAAGTCCTTCCGGCAGGGTGGGTCTACAATGAGCAGTTCTTC
NA TRBJ2-3 TRBV6-1 NA CASSGDRIRTDTQYF TGTGCCAGCAGTGGAGACAGGATCCGCACAGATACGCAGTATTTT
NA TRBJ1-2 TRBV30 few CAWSVWANYGYTF TGTGCCTGGAGTGTATGGGCGAACTATGGCTACACCTTC
TRBD1 TRBJ1-1 TRBV5-1 few CASGRGDMRGTEAFF TGCGCCAGCGGCAGGGGGGATATGAGAGGTACTGAAGCTTTCTTT
NA TRBJ2-3 TRBV14 NA CASSPFSYTDTQYF TGTGCCAGCAGCCCCTTTTCTTATACAGATACGCAGTATTTT
TRBD1 TRBJ1-1 TRBV29-1 few CSAKTGTESTEAFF TGCAGCGCCAAAACTGGGACAGAGTCCACTGAAGCTTTCTTT
TRBD2 TRBJ2-1 TRBV11-3 NA CASSLGTSALYNEQFF TGTGCCAGCAGCTTAGGGACTAGCGCGCTCTACAATGAGCAGTTCTTC
NA TRBJ1-6 TRBV6-5 few CASSYGQNYNSPLHF TGTGCCAGCAGTTATGGACAGAACTATAATTCACCCCTCCACTTT
NA TRBJ2-3 TRBV19 NA CASSISYRVISSTDTQYF TGTGCCAGTAGTATTTCGTATAGGGTCATCTCGAGCACAGATACGCAGTATTTT
NA TRBJ1-2 TRBV19 few CASSIAPRTRGYGYTF TGTGCCAGTAGTATAGCCCCAAGGACCCGAGGCTATGGCTACACCTTC
NA TRBJ1-5 TRBV10-3 NA CAIKAEGNQPQHF TGTGCCATCAAGGCGGAGGGCAATCAGCCCCAGCATTTT
NA TRBJ2-7 TRBV5-6 NA CASSLGPDEQYF TGTGCCAGCAGCTTGGGTCCAGACGAGCAGTACTTC
NA TRBJ1-2 TRBV10-3 NA CAISARDHYGYTF TGTGCCATCAGTGCCCGGGACCACTATGGCTACACCTTC
NA TRBJ1-1 TRBV7-9 few CASSLVGTQNTEAFF TGTGCCAGCAGCTTAGTTGGGACACAGAACACTGAAGCTTTCTTT